These 13 T cell receptor beta chains were all obtained from the same sample, sequenced in a study of blood T cell repertoires in COVID-19 (dated by TCRdb to 2020 to 2021). Receptors were amplified or captured by the immunoSEQ multiplex PCR assay. Sourced from immuneACCESS, this table was stored by TCRdb with only in-frame sequences that have V and J called. A share of the clones is absent; for the studies checked, an unresolved V gene accounts for under half, and the remainder has no known explanation. Here the sample has around 190,000 clones; 70% to 85% occur a single time. The ten largest clonotypes hold about 12% of the sample. Sequencing used peripheral blood. The origin of the receptors is a human donor in a cohort sampled during active COVID-19.

The genes are TRBV18 and TRBJ2-5, with 8 bases identical to TRBD2. CDR1 is KGHSH, CDR2 LQKENI, per germline. Trimming took 5 bases from V and 4 from J; bases not matched to a gene: 3. This CDR3 region has 13 residues. The CDR3 loop reads CASSGSGRETQYF. The CDR3 coding sequence is TGTGCCAGCTCAGGGAGCGGGAGAGAGACCCAGTACTTC.

This sequence joins TRBV6-5 and TRBJ1-6; D might be TRBD1 (5 bases). This CDR3 is built from 13 residues. CDR1 is MNHEY, CDR2 SVGAGI, per germline. Trimming took 2 bases from V and 8 from J, leaving 7 bases between them. The CDR3, as DNA: TGTGCCAGCAGTTACAGGGGTGATTCACCCCTCCACTTT. Translating gives CASSYRGDSPLHF.

The rearrangement uses TRBV7-8 and TRBJ2-1; a weak D match, TRBD1 (5 bases). The germline V gene encodes CDR1 SGHVS and CDR2 FQNEAQ. The CDR3 runs 15 residues. Trimming shortened V by 2 bases and J by 8 bases, and 16 bases separated the two germline ends. CDR3: CASSLSAGKVYEQFF. Here the CDR3 DNA reads TGTGCCAGCAGCTTATCGGCAGGGAAAGTTTATGAGCAGTTCTTC.

The J gene is TRBJ1-4, the V gene TRBV11-2; 10 bases align to TRBD1. Looked up from germline, CDR1 is SGHAT and CDR2 is FQNNGV. CDR3 length: 16 residues. V trimming: 0 bases; J trimming: 10 bases; junction bases outside the gene matches: 8. CDR3 sequence (DNA): TGTGCCAGCAGCTTAGATTGGGACAGGGGCGCCGGAAAACTGTTTTTT. Protein: CASSLDWDRGAGKLFF.

V gene TRBV4-1 combines with J gene TRBJ2-5, with 7 bases aligning to TRBD1. CDR3 length equals 13 residues. With 4 bases clipped from V and 4 bases from J, the junction kept 3 bases outside the gene matches. Germline V CDR1 and CDR2: MGHRA, YSYEKL. Here the CDR3 reads CASSLNRGETQYF. As DNA, the CDR3 is TGCGCCAGCAGCCTCAACAGGGGAGAGACCCAGTACTTC.

This chain joins TRBV7-8 and TRBJ1-1; tentatively, D is TRBD1 (5 bases). V lost 5 bases, J lost 1 base, and 17 bases lay in between. The CDR3 is 16 residues long. Germline V gives CDR1 SGHVS, CDR2 FQNEAQ. The CDR3 DNA reads as TGTGCCAGCAGCCCGAGCAGGGATACCTCGAACACTGAAGCTTTCTTT. Amino acids: CASSPSRDTSNTEAFF.

This chain connects TRBV19 to TRBJ1-5, with TRBD1 matching over 11 bases. Germline V gives CDR1 LNHDA, CDR2 SQIVND (reference sequence). V shed 6 bases and J 3 bases; nucleotides not matched to a gene: 7. There are 16 residues in the CDR3. The CDR3 here is CASRRGTGGPNQPQHF. The CDR3 DNA reads TGTGCCAGTAGACGAGGGACAGGGGGTCCCAATCAGCCCCAGCATTTT.

The rearrangement links TRBV5-4 to TRBJ2-5, with TRBD1 matching 8 bases. This CDR3 spans 15 amino acids. V lost 3 bases and J lost 2; bases outside the gene matches: 6. Germline CDR1 SGHNT, CDR2 YYREEE (reference sequence). The CDR3 spells CASSWRGTGQETQYF. CDR3 nucleotides: TGTGCCAGCAGCTGGCGTGGGACAGGACAAGAGACCCAGTACTTC.

V usage is TRBV28 and J usage is TRBJ2-5; D possibly corresponds to TRBD2 (6 bases). Germline V gene sequence: CDR1 MDHEN, CDR2 SYDVKM. V dropped 7 bases and J dropped 5 bases, with 11 bases sitting between them. The CDR3 consists of 12 residues. The CDR3 DNA reads TGTGCCAGCAACCCGGCGGGGGAGACCCAGTACTTC. As protein: CASNPAGETQYF.

This chain joins TRBV28 and TRBJ1-3; D call uncertain. CDR3 length equals 14 residues. Trimming left V 2 bases short and J 4 bases short, with 9 bases between. CDR1 and CDR2 (germline): MDHEN, SYDVKM. In DNA form, the CDR3 reads TGTGCCAGCAGTTTACCGGGTCAGGGAAACACCATATATTTT. This gives the protein CASSLPGQGNTIYF.

The rearrangement links TRBV28 to TRBJ1-2; D gene uncertain. This CDR3 has 17 amino acids. The V and J ends lost 1 base and 6 bases respectively, with 21 bases between them. Germline values: CDR1 MDHEN, CDR2 SYDVKM. CDR3 bases: TGTGCCAGCAGTTTATATATCCCGTCGGGGTTCGGGAATGGCTACACCTTC. Translated: CASSLYIPSGFGNGYTF.

As DNA, the CDR3 is TGTGCCAGCAGCCGGGGGACTAGCGGGAGGGCCCGGGAGACCCAGTACTTC. Protein sequence: CASSRGTSGRARETQYF. The chain has TRBV9 and TRBJ2-5; TRBD2 matches at 16 bases. The ends lost 4 bases at V and 5 bases at J; junction bases unmatched: 8. This CDR3 contains 17 residues. Germline lookup yields CDR1 SGDLS and CDR2 YYNGEE.

The chain links TRBV6-6 to TRBJ2-1, with 13 bases aligning to TRBD2. Germline V lookup: CDR1 MNHNY, CDR2 SVGAGI (reference sequence). After removal of 10 bases from V and 6 bases from J, the junction contained 3 bases not matched to a gene. The CDR3 is made up of 13 amino acids. The CDR3 bases are TGTGCCACACTAGCGGGAGGGACCAATGAGCAGTTCTTC. Translation gives CATLAGGTNEQFF.